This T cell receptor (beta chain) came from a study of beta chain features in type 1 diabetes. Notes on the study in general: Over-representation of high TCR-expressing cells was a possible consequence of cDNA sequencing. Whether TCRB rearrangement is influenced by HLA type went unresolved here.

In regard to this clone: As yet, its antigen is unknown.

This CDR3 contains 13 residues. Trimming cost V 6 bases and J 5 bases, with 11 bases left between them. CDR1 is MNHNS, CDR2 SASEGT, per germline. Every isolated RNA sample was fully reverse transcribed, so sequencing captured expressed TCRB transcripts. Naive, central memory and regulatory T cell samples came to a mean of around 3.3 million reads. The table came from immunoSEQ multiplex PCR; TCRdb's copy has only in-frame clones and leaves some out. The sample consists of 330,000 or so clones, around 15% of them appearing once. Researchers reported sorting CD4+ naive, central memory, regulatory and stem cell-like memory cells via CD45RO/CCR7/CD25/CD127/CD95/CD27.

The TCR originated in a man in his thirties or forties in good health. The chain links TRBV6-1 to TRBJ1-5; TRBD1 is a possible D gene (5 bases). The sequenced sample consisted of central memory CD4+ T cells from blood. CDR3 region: CASSDRYYQPQHF. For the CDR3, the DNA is TGTGCCAGCAGCGACAGATATTATCAGCCCCAGCATTTT.